A selection of T cell receptor beta chains follows, all from one sample in a study of blood T cells in healthy people across ages. TCRdb reprocessed the 5' RACE reads with MiXCR, giving one entry per CDR3 protein. This repertoire shows some 550,000 distinct CDR3 sequences, less than 60% found once; its top ten account for roughly 24%. The sequenced sample was blood. The receptor source for this set is an elderly man in good health. CDR3s include the opening cysteine and the closing phenylalanine or tryptophan. A D gene is named only where the DNA matches it firmly. Not every row has a clone size; where given, it reads once, few, many or a size class.

V gene,D gene,clone size,J gene,CDR3 DNA,CDR3 protein
TRBV28,TRBD1,few,TRBJ1-6,TGTGCCACAAGGGAGCAGGGGGATTCACCCCTCCACTTT,CATREQGDSPLHF
TRBV20-1,.,.,TRBJ1-2,TGCAGTGCTGCCCCAGAGATCTCCTATGGCTACACCTTC,CSAAPEISYGYTF
TRBV4-3,.,.,TRBJ1-5,TGCGCCAGCAGCCAAGATTGGGCAGGGATCGGCAATCAGCCCCAGCATTTT,CASSQDWAGIGNQPQHF
TRBV29-1,.,few,TRBJ2-6,TGCAGCGTTGGCCGGGCGACCTTCTCTGGGGCCAACGTCCTGACTTTC,CSVGRATFSGANVLTF
TRBV9,.,few,TRBJ2-5,TGTGCCAGCAGCGACACCCCAGGGGTCCTAGTGACCCAGTACTTC,CASSDTPGVLVTQYF
TRBV29-1,.,.,TRBJ2-5,TGCAGTGAAGGGGAGGTCGGGACCCAGTACTTC,CSEGEVGTQYF
TRBV6-6,TRBD1,many,TRBJ1-1,TGTGCCAGCAGTACCCGAAGGGGACAGGGGAACACTGAAGCTTTCTTT,CASSTRRGQGNTEAFF
TRBV20-1,.,.,TRBJ2-1,TGCAGTGCTAGGGGTAGGGGGATCTACAATGAGCAGTTCTTC,CSARGRGIYNEQFF
TRBV4-2,.,.,TRBJ2-3,TGTGCCAGCAGCCAAAGGGCCGATACGCAGTATTTT,CASSQRADTQYF
TRBV7-8,.,.,TRBJ2-7,TGTGCCAGCCCCCGGGGAGACTTGCTCTACGAGCAGTACTTC,CASPRGDLLYEQYF
TRBV7-2,.,few,TRBJ2-7,TGTGCCAGCAGCGTAGAGGTCGACCGAGCGCAGTACTTC,CASSVEVDRAQYF
TRBV29-1,.,.,TRBJ2-5,TGCAGCGTTGAACTTATGGAGACCCAGTACTTC,CSVELMETQYF
TRBV5-1,.,.,TRBJ2-1,TGCGCCAGCAGCTTGGGCAGGATGGCCTACAATGAGCAGTTCTTC,CASSLGRMAYNEQFF
TRBV28,.,.,TRBJ2-5,TGTGCCAGCAGTTTTCCCACAGGGAGGAAAGAGACCCAGTACTTC,CASSFPTGRKETQYF
TRBV19,.,once,TRBJ1-1,TGTGCCAGTACAAATGAACAAAAGGGGGACACTGAAGCTTTCTTT,CASTNEQKGDTEAFF
TRBV10-3,.,.,TRBJ2-7,TGTGCCATCAGTGACACTGACCGATACGAGCAGTACTTC,CAISDTDRYEQYF
TRBV6-2/TRBV6-3,.,.,TRBJ2-7,TGTGCCAGCAGCCAAGTCCTAACTAGCAACCACGAGCAGTACTTC,CASSQVLTSNHEQYF
TRBV2,.,.,TRBJ2-3,TGTGCCAGCAGTGACACTGCAGATACGCAGTATTTT,CASSDTADTQYF
TRBV27,TRBD1,.,TRBJ1-2,TGTGCCAGCAGTTTAAGGCCGACAGGGGTGGCTGGCTACACCTTC,CASSLRPTGVAGYTF
TRBV20-1,.,.,TRBJ1-1,TGCAGTGCTATCCGGCACGCTGAAGCTTTCTTT,CSAIRHAEAFF
TRBV6-2/TRBV6-3,TRBD2,.,TRBJ2-3,TGTGCCAGCAGTTACGGTAGCGGGGGAATCACAGATACGCAGTATTTT,CASSYGSGGITDTQYF
TRBV12-3/TRBV12-4,.,.,TRBJ2-7,TGTGCCAGCAAAGTTGGGCGGACTGACCACAATGAGCAGTACTTC,CASKVGRTDHNEQYF
TRBV2,.,.,TRBJ2-5,TGTGCCAGCAGTGGGGCCGCTGTTGGAGGGGAGACCCAGTACTTC,CASSGAAVGGETQYF
TRBV4-1,.,.,TRBJ1-1,TGCGCCAGCAGCCCCGTTCGAGGCTCTGAAGCTTTCTTT,CASSPVRGSEAFF
TRBV5-4,.,.,TRBJ1-5,TGTGCCAGCAGCCGGGACAACAATCAGCCCCAGCATTTT,CASSRDNNQPQHF
TRBV27,TRBD1,.,TRBJ2-7,TGTGCCAGCAGTGACAGGGTCGAGCAGTACTTC,CASSDRVEQYF
TRBV7-2,.,.,TRBJ2-7,TGTGCCAGCAGCTTGAGGTGGCAGACAAGTTACGAGCAGTACTTC,CASSLRWQTSYEQYF
TRBV7-2,TRBD1,few,TRBJ1-1,TGTGCCAGCAGCTTACGCAGGGGGCGCGGTACTGAAGCTTTCTTT,CASSLRRGRGTEAFF
TRBV12-3/TRBV12-4,TRBD2,.,TRBJ2-7,TGTGCCAGCATGCTAGCGGGAGAAAGTTACGAGCAGTACTTC,CASMLAGESYEQYF